This T cell receptor (beta chain) was sequenced for a study of graft-versus-host responses after intestinal transplantation. About the research overall: Anti-thymocyte globulin was used for induction in all recipients, who then took tacrolimus and steroids for roughly 3 years.

This table comes from immunoSEQ multiplex PCR, and its TCRdb copy is limited to in-frame clones, with some not included. The sample holds 99,000 or so clones; 85% to 95% are singletons and the top ten take about 0.072%. With 3 bases removed from V and 6 bases from J, the gap between germline ends came to 7 bases. This CDR3 has 13 residues. Germline assignment: CDR1 SGHRS and CDR2 YFSETQ. Broader study findings: Some patients had graft-donor T cell macrochimerism, and their allografts showed high graft-versus-host to host-versus-graft clonal ratios.

A word on this clone: Its antigen is as yet unknown.

The starting material was unstimulated CD8+ T cells sorted from spleen or lymph node cells, obtained before transplant. This sequence originates from a human donor who was the organ donor for an intestinal transplant. The gene calls are TRBV5-1 and TRBJ1-6, with D unclear. The CDR3 loop reads CASSSEGNSPLHF. CDR3 bases: TGCGCCAGCAGCTCGGAGGGTAATTCACCCCTCCACTTT.